The sequence of this T cell receptor (beta chain) was determined in a study of blood T cells in healthy people across ages. Donors were systemically healthy Caucasian individuals from Russia aged roughly 6 to 95 years. Comments on this clonotype: Its antigen remains unidentified.

Broader study findings: Naive CD4+ cells and diversity were both higher in long-lived donors than in aged donors. Age advanced and TCR beta diversity per million T cells fell, roughly linearly.

Sample-barcoded 5' priming and a J-beta primer mix drove a second PCR of about 6 to 12 cycles. TCRdb itself ran the 5' RACE reads through MiXCR, one entry per CDR3 protein. The sample holds about 600,000 distinct CDR3 sequences; around half are singletons and the top ten take approximately 23%. The V gene's germline CDR1 is SGDLS and CDR2 YYNGEE. The V end was cut by 0 bases, the J end by 8 bases, with 12 bases between. There are 14 residues in the CDR3. The V gene is TRBV9, the J gene TRBJ2-1; no clear D gene. The sequenced material came from blood. The origin of this receptor is a man older than 75 in good health. For the CDR3, the DNA is TGTGCCAGCAGCGTAGGTCCGGCAAAGGATGAGCAGTTCTTC. Translating gives CASSVGPAKDEQFF.